These T cell receptor beta chains were read from a single sample in a study of cytotoxic CD8 clonotypes in ibrutinib-treated CLL. TCRdb's copy holds only in-frame clones and misses some; the assay was immunoSEQ multiplex PCR. This table holds 150,000 or so clones, about 78% found once. Sequencing was performed on PBMCs, taken after 24 months of ibrutinib treatment. The receptor source for this set is a human donor with chronic lymphocytic leukemia. The CDR3 runs from the conserved cysteine through the conserved F or W. The D gene is left open where the match is weak. Rows may omit the clone size; those that give it use once, few, many or a size class.

CASSLPSSYEQYF,TGTGCCAGCAGCTTACCCTCCTCCTACGAGCAGTACTTC,.,TRBV7-2,TRBJ2-7,.
CASRRNYGYTF,TGTGCCAGCAGGCGGAACTATGGCTACACCTTC,.,TRBV28,TRBJ1-2,.
CASSVLGTSGAYEQYF,TGTGCCAGCAGTGTTTTGGGGACTAGTGGGGCCTACGAGCAGTACTTC,TRBD2,TRBV2,TRBJ2-7,.
CASSPGQVVFVYEQYF,TGTGCCAGCAGCCCAGGACAGGTCGTATTCGTCTACGAGCAGTACTTC,TRBD1,TRBV13,TRBJ2-7,once
CASSLNLAGDTQYF,TGTGCCAGCAGCTTAAATCTAGCAGGAGATACGCAGTATTTT,.,TRBV11-1,TRBJ2-3,.
CASSPAGRGGYTF,TGTGCCAGCAGCCCCGCGGGCAGGGGTGGCTACACCTTC,.,TRBV7-2,TRBJ1-2,.
CASTPSGGAEDTQYF,TGTGCCAGCACCCCATCCGGGGGGGCAGAAGATACGCAGTATTTT,TRBD2,TRBV28,TRBJ2-3,.
CASSWRATNEKLFF,TGTGCCAGCAGCTGGAGGGCAACTAATGAAAAACTGTTTTTT,.,TRBV5-6,TRBJ1-4,.
CASSPGTSGRRPEQFF,TGTGCCAGCAGCCCAGGGACTAGCGGGAGAAGGCCCGAGCAGTTCTTC,TRBD2,TRBV4-2,TRBJ2-1,.
CSVEGPGAYGYTF,TGCAGCGTTGAAGGGCCGGGGGCCTATGGCTACACCTTC,.,TRBV29-1,TRBJ1-2,few
CASSQDGGAYGYTF,TGCGCCAGCAGCCAAGATGGCGGGGCCTATGGCTACACCTTC,.,TRBV4-1,TRBJ1-2,few
CASSRQVPNEKLFF,TGTGCCAGCAGCCGACAGGTCCCTAATGAAAAACTGTTTTTT,.,TRBV6-5,TRBJ1-4,.
CASQRDPLTYEQYF,TGTGCCAGTCAGCGGGACCCTCTGACCTACGAGCAGTACTTC,TRBD2,TRBV2,TRBJ2-7,.
CASSFHRGGTGELFF,TGTGCCAGCAGCTTCCACAGGGGAGGCACCGGGGAGCTGTTTTTT,.,TRBV11-2,TRBJ2-2,once
CATRENYGYTF,TGTGCCACCAGAGAAAACTATGGCTACACCTTC,.,TRBV19,TRBJ1-2,.
CASSVGLHQETQYF,TGTGCCAGCAGCGTAGGGCTGCATCAAGAGACCCAGTACTTC,.,TRBV9,TRBJ2-5,few
CASSMGDTQYF,TGTGCCAGCAGCATGGGAGATACGCAGTATTTT,.,TRBV11-2,TRBJ2-3,.
CASSFSGLANTGELFF,TGTGCCAGCAGCTTCTCGGGACTAGCTAACACCGGGGAGCTGTTTTTT,TRBD2,TRBV7-3,TRBJ2-2,.
CASSQDPTGGQETQYF,TGCGCCAGCAGCCAAGACCCCACAGGGGGGCAAGAGACCCAGTACTTC,TRBD1,TRBV4-1,TRBJ2-5,once
CASSQVGQGSGANVLTF,TGCGCCAGCAGCCAAGTGGGACAGGGCTCTGGGGCCAACGTCCTGACTTTC,TRBD1,TRBV4-3,TRBJ2-6,.
CASSLGYQETQYF,TGTGCCAGCAGCTTAGGGTACCAAGAGACCCAGTACTTC,.,TRBV7-2,TRBJ2-5,.
CASSQGLAGVTDTQYF,TGTGCCAGCAGCCAGGGACTAGCTGGAGTCACAGATACGCAGTATTTT,TRBD2,TRBV11-2,TRBJ2-3,.
CASGYNEQFF,TGTGCCAGTGGCTACAATGAGCAGTTCTTC,.,TRBV19,TRBJ2-1,.
CAWSAGQRNTEAFF,TGTGCCTGGAGTGCCGGACAGAGGAACACTGAAGCTTTCTTT,.,TRBV30,TRBJ1-1,many
CASSQTGGNTGELFF,TGCGCCAGCAGCCAAACAGGGGGCAACACCGGGGAGCTGTTTTTT,TRBD1,TRBV5-1,TRBJ2-2,once
CASSIRGVYSNQPQHF,TGTGCCAGTAGTATTCGGGGAGTGTATAGCAATCAGCCCCAGCATTTT,.,TRBV19,TRBJ1-5,.
CASSPTGDTQYF,TGTGCCAGCAGCCCCACGGGAGATACGCAGTATTTT,.,TRBV9,TRBJ2-3,.
CSARGIRELFF,TGCAGTGCTAGAGGGATCCGGGAGCTGTTTTTT,.,TRBV20-1,TRBJ2-2,.
CASSGGLAGNTIYF,TGTGCCAGCAGTGGGGGGTTGGCTGGAAACACCATATATTTT,.,TRBV6-6,TRBJ1-3,once
CASSHEQGGIYGYTF,TGCGCCAGCAGCCATGAACAGGGGGGTATCTATGGCTACACCTTC,TRBD1,TRBV5-1,TRBJ1-2,.
CASSLGSGITSTDTQYF,TGTGCCAGCAGCTTAGGGAGCGGAATCACTAGCACAGATACGCAGTATTTT,.,TRBV7-3,TRBJ2-3,few
CASSFGLAGYNEQFF,TGTGCCAGCAGCTTCGGACTAGCGGGCTACAATGAGCAGTTCTTC,TRBD2,TRBV7-3,TRBJ2-1,.
CASSWLAPEAFF,TGTGCCAGCAGCTGGTTAGCCCCAGAAGCTTTCTTT,.,TRBV5-8,TRBJ1-1,.
CASSVGGGTREQYF,TGTGCCAGCAGCGTAGGAGGAGGCACTAGGGAGCAGTACTTC,.,TRBV9,TRBJ2-7,.
CNAPQYNEQFF,TGCAATGCTCCTCAGTACAATGAGCAGTTCTTC,.,TRBV20-1,TRBJ2-1,.
CASSSPDRTPLHF,TGTGCCAGCAGTTCCCCTGACCGGACCCCCCTCCACTTT,.,TRBV6-5,TRBJ1-6,few
CAAGADTQYF,TGTGCCGCCGGGGCAGATACGCAGTATTTT,.,TRBV7-2,TRBJ2-3,.
CASSPPRGTATNYGYTF,TGTGCCAGCAGCCCCCCTCGGGGGACAGCGACTAACTATGGCTACACCTTC,TRBD1,TRBV28,TRBJ1-2,.
CASSFVPGLAGGPGDTQYF,TGTGCCAGCAGTTTCGTCCCGGGACTAGCGGGAGGGCCAGGGGATACGCAGTATTTT,TRBD2,TRBV27,TRBJ2-3,.
CASSPRIQDTEAFF,TGTGCCAGCAGCCCTCGGATTCAAGACACTGAAGCTTTCTTT,.,TRBV9,TRBJ1-1,few
CASSYQIGVTYEQYF,TGTGCCAGCAGTTACCAGATCGGGGTTACCTACGAGCAGTACTTC,.,TRBV6-5,TRBJ2-7,once
CASSAPPLSGSFF,TGTGCCAGCAGCGCCCCACCCCTTAGCGGGAGCTTCTTC,TRBD2,TRBV11-2,TRBJ2-1,.
CAWETGARGEAFF,TGTGCCTGGGAGACAGGGGCCCGGGGTGAAGCTTTCTTT,TRBD1,TRBV30,TRBJ1-1,.
CASSTGRMYNEQFF,TGTGCCAGCAGCACGGGACGTATGTACAATGAGCAGTTCTTC,.,TRBV16,TRBJ2-1,.
CASSFGDSTAF,TGTGCCAGCAGCTTCGGGGACTCCACTGCCTTC,.,TRBV5-6,TRBJ2-7,.
CATREDLYSNQPQHF,TGTGCCACCAGAGAAGACCTTTATAGCAATCAGCCCCAGCATTTT,.,TRBV15,TRBJ1-5,.
CASRETSGSSYEQYF,TGTGCCAGCAGAGAGACTAGCGGGAGCTCCTACGAGCAGTACTTC,TRBD2,TRBV6-5,TRBJ2-7,.
CASSFTDPGAQYF,TGTGCCAGCAGCTTCACGGACCCCGGGGCGCAGTATTTT,.,TRBV7-6,TRBJ2-3,few
CASPPRQGDTDTQYF,TGTGCCAGCCCCCCGCGGCAAGGAGACACAGATACGCAGTATTTT,.,TRBV28,TRBJ2-3,.
CASSYSGGAPYEQYF,TGTGCCAGCAGTTACTCGGGGGGGGCCCCCTACGAGCAGTACTTC,.,TRBV6-5,TRBJ2-7,.
CASSTGQGDYGYTF,TGTGCCAGCAGCACAGGACAGGGAGACTATGGCTACACCTTC,TRBD1,TRBV11-2,TRBJ1-2,.
CASRRGPHTGELFF,TGTGCCAGCAGGCGCGGGCCTCACACCGGGGAGCTGTTTTTT,.,TRBV11-3,TRBJ2-2,.
CASQQFSTGDTQYF,TGTGCCAGCCAGCAGTTTAGCACGGGCGATACGCAGTATTTT,.,TRBV28,TRBJ2-3,.
CASSESGRSYEQYF,TGTGCCAGCAGTGAAAGTGGCCGTTCCTACGAGCAGTACTTC,.,TRBV6-1,TRBJ2-7,.
CAWITENTEAFF,TGTGCCTGGATCACGGAGAACACTGAAGCTTTCTTT,.,TRBV30,TRBJ1-1,once
CAAASGEGGEQFF,TGTGCCGCCGCTAGCGGGGAGGGGGGTGAGCAGTTCTTC,TRBD2,TRBV6-5,TRBJ2-1,.
CASSLEYGYTF,TGTGCCAGCAGCTTAGAGTATGGCTACACCTTC,.,TRBV7-9,TRBJ1-2,.
CASRTYREANVLTF,TGTGCCAGCAGGACCTACCGGGAGGCCAACGTCCTGACTTTC,.,TRBV27,TRBJ2-6,few